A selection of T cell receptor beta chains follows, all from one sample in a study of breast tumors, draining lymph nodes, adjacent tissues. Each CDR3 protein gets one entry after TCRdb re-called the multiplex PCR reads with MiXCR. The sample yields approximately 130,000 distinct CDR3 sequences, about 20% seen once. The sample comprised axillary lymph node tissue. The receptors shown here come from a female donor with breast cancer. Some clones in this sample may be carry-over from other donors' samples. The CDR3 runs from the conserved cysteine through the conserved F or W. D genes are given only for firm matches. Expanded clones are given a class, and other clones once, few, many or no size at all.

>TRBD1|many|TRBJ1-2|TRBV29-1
TGCAGCGCGAGGGACAGGGTAAACTATGGCTACACCTTC
CSARDRVNYGYTF
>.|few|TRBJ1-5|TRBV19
TGTGCCAGCCAGCGTTCCGGGGGAAATAGCAATCAGCCCCAGCATTTT
CASQRSGGNSNQPQHF
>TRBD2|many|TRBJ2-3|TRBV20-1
TGCAGTGCCCCTGATGTGCGGGAGGGCCCAGATACGCAGTATTTT
CSAPDVREGPDTQYF
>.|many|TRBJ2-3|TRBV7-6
TGTGCCAGCAGCTTAGCCATAGGGGGAGAATTCACAGATACGCAGTATTTT
CASSLAIGGEFTDTQYF
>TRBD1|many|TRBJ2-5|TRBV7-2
TGTGCCAGCAGCCCGGCGCCCGACAGGGTTTGGGGAGAGACCCAGTACTTC
CASSPAPDRVWGETQYF
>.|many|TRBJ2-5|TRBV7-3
TGTGCCAGCAGCTTAGGGGCAGCAGAGACCCAGTACTTC
CASSLGAAETQYF
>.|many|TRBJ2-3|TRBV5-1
TGCGCCAGCAGCTTGGTGGGCGACTTTAGCACAGATACGCAGTATTTT
CASSLVGDFSTDTQYF
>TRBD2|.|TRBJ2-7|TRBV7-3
TGTGCCAGCAGCGTACTAGCGGGAGGGCCGGAGAACGAGCAGTACTTC
CASSVLAGGPENEQYF
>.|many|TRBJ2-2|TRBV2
TGTGCCAGCAGCCTCGTGGGGACGGCGACCGGGGAGCTGTTTTTT
CASSLVGTATGELFF
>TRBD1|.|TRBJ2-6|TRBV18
TGTGCCAGCTCACTCAGGATACAGGGGGCGGCTGGGGCCAACGTCCTGACTTTC
CASSLRIQGAAGANVLTF
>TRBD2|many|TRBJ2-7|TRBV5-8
TGTGCCAGCAGCCAGAGACTAGCGGGAGTCTACGAGCAGTACTTC
CASSQRLAGVYEQYF
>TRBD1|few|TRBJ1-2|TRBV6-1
TGTGCCAGCAGGGAGCCCGGGACAGGGACCGGGCAGGCTTATGGCTACACCTTC
CASREPGTGTGQAYGYTF
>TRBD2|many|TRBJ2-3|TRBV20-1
TGCAGTGCTAGCTTGACCGGGACTAGCGGGAGAGGGACAGATACGCAGTATTTT
CSASLTGTSGRGTDTQYF
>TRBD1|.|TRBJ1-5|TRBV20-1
TGCAGTGCTAGTTCTCGGACAGGACATAGCAATCAGCCCCAGCATTTT
CSASSRTGHSNQPQHF
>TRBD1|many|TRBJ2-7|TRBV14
TGTGCCAGCAGCCACCTGGACAGGGACGAGCAGTACTTC
CASSHLDRDEQYF
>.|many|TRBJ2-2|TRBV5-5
TGTGCCAGCAGCCAACTCCCGAACACCGGGGAGCTGTTTTTT
CASSQLPNTGELFF
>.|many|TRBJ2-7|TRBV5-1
TGCGCCAGCAGCCTTGAATCCTACGAGCAGTACTTC
CASSLESYEQYF
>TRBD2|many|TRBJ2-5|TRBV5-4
TGTGCCAGCAGAAATAGCGGGAGAGGAGAGACCCAGTACTTC
CASRNSGRGETQYF
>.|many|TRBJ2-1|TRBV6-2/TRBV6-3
TGTGCCAGCAGCCCCGGGATAGCGGAGGACAATGAGCAGTTCTTC
CASSPGIAEDNEQFF
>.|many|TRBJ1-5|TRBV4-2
TGTGCCAGCAGCCAAGATCCAGGGCGCCGAGATCAGCCCCAGCATTTT
CASSQDPGRRDQPQHF
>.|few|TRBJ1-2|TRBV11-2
TGTGCCAGCAGCTCCGCCCACGGGGGGCTTGGCTACACCTTC
CASSSAHGGLGYTF
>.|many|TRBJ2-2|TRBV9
TGTGCCAGCGGGCGGGGCGGGGAGCTGTTTTTT
CASGRGGELFF
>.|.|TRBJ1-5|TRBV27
TGTACCAGCAGTACAGGGTTCCAGCCCCAGCATTTT
CTSSTGFQPQHF
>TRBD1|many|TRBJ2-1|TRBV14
TGTGCCAGCAGCCTTGGACAGGGGGCGTCCAATGAGCAGTTCTTC
CASSLGQGASNEQFF
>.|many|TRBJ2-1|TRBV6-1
TGTGCCAGCAGTGAAACTGTAGTGGCCGCGACCTACAATGAGCAGTTCTTC
CASSETVVAATYNEQFF
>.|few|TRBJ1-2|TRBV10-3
TGTGCCATCAGTGTCCCGGCGGCTGGCTACACCTTC
CAISVPAAGYTF
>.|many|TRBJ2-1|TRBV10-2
TGCGCCAGCAGTCGGGCTAGAGGCTCCTACAATGAGCAGTTCTTC
CASSRARGSYNEQFF
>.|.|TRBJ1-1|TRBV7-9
TGTGCCAGCAGCTTAGGGGGCGCGAACACTGAAGCTTTCTTT
CASSLGGANTEAFF
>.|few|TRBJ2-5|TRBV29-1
TGCAGCGTGACTAGGGAAGAGACCCAGTACTTC
CSVTREETQYF